The entry below gives a single TCR beta chain sequence along with its context. In the source study's methods: Estimates of nucleated cell counts were drawn from the amplification of reference gene primers. The protocol was immunoSEQ multiplex PCR, while the TCRdb copy is restricted to in-frame clones and leaves out a portion. The V and J calls and clone size come from that table; D and trimming were worked out from the DNA. The top ten clones hold more than 1.4% of a sample with hundreds of thousands of clones, 86% of them seen once. Per the germline V gene, CDR1 is SGHRS and CDR2 is YFSETQ. Trimming cost V 0 bases and J 0 bases, with 7 bases left between them. The CDR3 contains 14 residues. This entry comes from a study of blood T cell repertoires in COVID-19. Study as a whole: PBMCs, B-cell-depleted T cells, or T cells provided the cDNA or gDNA that made up the material.

Source material: peripheral blood. The receptor was derived from a woman younger than 45 with active or convalescent COVID-19. This chain connects TRBV5-1 to TRBJ2-7, with no clear D. The CDR3 nucleotides read TGCGCCAGCAGCTTGGGCCACAGCTCCTACGAGCAGTACTTC. Translation gives CASSLGHSSYEQYF.